The 29 T cell receptor beta chains below were found in one sample sequenced in a study of T cell responses to AZD1222 COVID-19 vaccine (dated by TCRdb to the early 2020s). Libraries came from the immunoSEQ multiplex PCR assay. Not all clones reach the TCRdb copy of this immuneACCESS table, which keeps in-frame sequences only. Checked studies attribute under half of the gap to unresolved V genes and leave the rest unexplained. This sample comprises roughly 150,000 clones, 75% to 90% of them detected only once. The ten largest account for 6% to 8% of the sample. The label giving this sample's time point can be read as: baseline before first vaccination. The sample here was peripheral blood, taken on day 0 of AZD1222 vaccination. Source of these receptors: an adult in good health.

The chain is built from TRBV28 and TRBJ1-2; D call uncertain. The germline V and J ends were trimmed by 6 bases and 7 bases, with 6 bases remaining between them. This CDR3 contains 10 residues. Germline CDR1 and CDR2: MDHEN and SYDVKM. In DNA form, the CDR3 reads TGTGCCAGCAGCCAAATTGGCTACACCTTC. Protein sequence: CASSQIGYTF.

The chain uses TRBV12-3 or TRBV12-4 and TRBJ2-1, with D unclear. The CDR3 has 11 residues. V was trimmed by 3 bases and J by 9 bases, leaving 6 bases between them. The DNA for the CDR3 is TGTGCCAGCAGTTTGTACGGTGAGCAGTTCTTC. It translates to CASSLYGEQFF.

This clone came up once. The chain joins TRBV6-5 to TRBJ1-5; 8 bases line up with TRBD1. This CDR3 spans 14 amino acids. V was clipped by 6 bases and J by 7 bases; unmatched bases: 8. Germline V gene data show CDR1 as MNHEY and CDR2 as SVGAGI. This CDR3 reads CASSQTGVSQPQHF. The CDR3 region has the DNA TGTGCCAGCAGCCAGACAGGGGTTAGCCAGCCCCAGCATTTT.

V is TRBV2 and J is TRBJ1-6, with D perhaps matching TRBD1 (5 bases). The V gene lost 6 bases and the J gene lost 7 bases, with 13 bases spanning the gap. Germline V gives CDR1 SNHLY, CDR2 FYNNEI. The CDR3 has 14 residues. In DNA form, the CDR3 reads TGTGCCAGCAGCGCGACAGAGGAAAATTCACCCCTCCACTTT. Its translation is CASSATEENSPLHF.

V usage is TRBV5-1 and J usage is TRBJ2-1; 11 nucleotides line up with TRBD1. The germline V gene encodes CDR1 SGHRS and CDR2 YFSETQ. V shed 1 base, J shed 8 bases, and the junction held 2 bases outside the gene matches. The CDR3 sequence is 14 residues long. In nucleotides, the CDR3 is TGCGCCAGCAGCTTGAGGACAGGGGGCGATGAGCAGTTCTTC. Residues: CASSLRTGGDEQFF.

The chain is built from TRBV27 and TRBJ1-6, with TRBD1 matching 7 bases. The V gene end was trimmed by 6 bases and the J gene end by 5 bases; junction bases not matched to a gene: 13. CDR1 and CDR2 from the germline V gene are MNHEY and SMNVEV (reference sequence). The CDR3 totals 17 residues. The CDR3 nucleotides read TGTGCCAGCAGGCGGGACAGAGCCTCTTTTAATAATTCACCCCTCCACTTT. This gives the protein CASRRDRASFNNSPLHF.

The chain joins TRBV29-1 to TRBJ2-1, with D possibly being TRBD1 (5 bases). V was clipped by 7 bases and J by 3 bases, with 10 bases between them. The germline gives CDR1 SQVTM, CDR2 ANQGSEA. The length of the CDR3 is 12 residues. The DNA of the CDR3 is TGCAGCGGGAAGACAGTCTACAATGAGCAGTTCTTC. Translating it yields CSGKTVYNEQFF.

The chain uses TRBV6-6 and TRBJ2-6; 7 bases line up with TRBD1. After removal of 2 bases from V and 2 bases from J, the junction contained 3 bases not matched to a gene. The CDR3 has 16 amino acids. The germline gives CDR1 MNHNY, CDR2 SVGAGI (reference sequence). The CDR3: CASSYGTAPGANVLTF. CDR3 in DNA: TGTGCCAGCAGTTACGGGACAGCCCCTGGGGCCAACGTCCTGACTTTC.

The V call is TRBV29-1, the J call TRBJ2-1, with 14 bases that match TRBD2. Per germline, CDR1 SQVTM and CDR2 ANQGSEA. The V gene end was trimmed by 7 bases and the J gene end by 4 bases; junction bases not matched to a gene: 6. The CDR3 totals 15 residues. The CDR3 coding sequence is TGCAGCGCACGAGGGACTAGCGGGGGTTACAATGAGCAGTTCTTC. It codes for CSARGTSGGYNEQFF.

This clone was seen more than once but under ten times. This chain connects TRBV5-6 to TRBJ2-7; D not certain. This CDR3 has 13 amino acids. The V and J ends lost 3 bases and 2 bases respectively, with 9 bases between them. The germline CDR1 and CDR2 sequences are SGHDT and YYEEEE. Here the CDR3 DNA reads TGTGCCAGCAGCTCAACTCCGACCTACGAGCAGTACGTC. Its protein product is CASSSTPTYEQYV.

J is TRBJ2-7 and V is TRBV7-9; 8 bases align to TRBD2. The CDR3 length is 15 residues. CDR1 SEHNR and CDR2 FQNEAQ come from the germline V gene (reference sequence). V dropped 4 bases and J dropped 2; count of bases not matched to a gene: 7. This CDR3 is CASSSGGSSTYEQYF. The CDR3 bases are TGTGCCAGCAGCTCGGGAGGGTCGTCCACCTACGAGCAGTACTTC.

The chain couples TRBV25-1 to TRBJ2-5, with 10 bases lining up with TRBD2. Germline values: CDR1 MGHDK, CDR2 SYGVNS. The CDR3 is 18 residues long. V trimming: 1 base; J trimming: 4 bases; junction bases outside the gene matches: 12. The CDR3 region is CASSELEGSGGRAETQYF. Here the CDR3 DNA reads TGTGCCAGCAGTGAATTAGAGGGTAGCGGGGGGCGGGCAGAGACCCAGTACTTC.

In this sample, this clone turned up once. The rearrangement uses TRBV6-2 or TRBV6-3 and TRBJ2-1; 10 nucleotides line up with TRBD2. There are 16 residues in the CDR3. The germline V gene has CDR1 MNHEY and CDR2 SVGEGT. V dropped 6 bases and J dropped 4; count of bases not matched to a gene: 9. The CDR3 protein is CASSPKRGGVYNEQFF. Here the CDR3 DNA reads TGTGCCAGCAGCCCGAAGCGGGGGGGCGTATACAATGAGCAGTTCTTC.

The chain combines TRBV7-9 with TRBJ2-5; TRBD2 is a possible D gene (6 bases). CDR3 length equals 14 residues. The germline V gene has CDR1 SEHNR and CDR2 FQNEAQ (reference sequence). V was pared by 0 bases and J by 2 bases, with 7 bases between. This CDR3 is CASSLAGGQETQYF. The DNA for the CDR3 is TGTGCCAGCAGCTTAGCCGGGGGACAAGAGACCCAGTACTTC. The full variable domain, its missing parts supplied by reference TRBV7-9 and TRBJ2-5, is DTGVSQNPRHKITKRGQNVTFRCDPISEHNRLYWYRQTLGQGPEFLTYFQNEAQLEKSRLLSDRFSAERPKGSFSTLEIQRTEQGDSAMYLCASSLAGGQETQYFGPGTRLLVL.

The chain joins TRBV7-9 to TRBJ1-6; D perhaps matches TRBD1 (5 bases). CDR3 length: 12 amino acids. Trimming pared 5 bases from V and 9 bases from J, leaving 8 bases between. Germline V gene lookup returns CDR1 SEHNR and CDR2 FQNEAQ (reference sequence). The CDR3 spells CASSQGSSPLHF. The CDR3 DNA sequence: TGTGCCAGCAGCCAGGGAAGTTCACCCCTCCACTTT.

The chain employs TRBV5-4 and TRBJ2-2; 10 positions match TRBD1. The germline V gene has CDR1 SGHNT and CDR2 YYREEE (reference sequence). The ends lost 4 bases at V and 0 bases at J; junction bases unmatched: 3. The CDR3 runs to 16 residues. The CDR3 sequence is CASSGDRGANTGELFF. DNA of the CDR3: TGTGCCAGCAGCGGGGACAGGGGCGCGAACACCGGGGAGCTGTTTTTT.

The V and J genes are TRBV7-9 and TRBJ2-5; 8 bases align to TRBD1. J lost 5 bases, V lost 5 bases, and 13 bases had no gene match. Per germline, CDR1 SEHNR and CDR2 FQNEAQ (reference sequence). CDR3 size: 16 residues. The CDR3 region is CASSQDIRGLRETQYF. In DNA, the CDR3 is TGTGCCAGCAGCCAAGACATCAGGGGGCTCAGGGAGACCCAGTACTTC.

J is TRBJ2-1 and V is TRBV5-4; no clear D. The V gene lost 3 bases and the J gene lost 10 bases, with 8 bases spanning the gap. CDR1 and CDR2 from the germline V gene are SGHNT and YYREEE (reference sequence). The CDR3 sequence is 11 residues long. The CDR3 protein is CASSSYPEQFF. CDR3 bases: TGTGCCAGCAGCTCGTACCCGGAGCAGTTCTTC. The whole variable domain, remainder taken from reference TRBV5-4 and TRBJ2-1, is ETGVTQSPTHLIKTRGQQVTLRCSSQSGHNTVSWYQQALGQGPQFIFQYYREEENGRGNFPPRFSGLQFPNYSSELNVNALELDDSALYLCASSSYPEQFFGPGTRLTVL.

The chain couples TRBV5-5 to TRBJ1-2, with D unresolved. Germline values: CDR1 SGHKS, CDR2 YYEKEE (reference sequence). V was pared by 5 bases and J by 8 bases, with 28 bases between. The CDR3 extends over 17 amino acids. Here the CDR3 DNA reads TGTGCCAGCAGTTCCCCTCACCTGACACAATCCAGCGACGGCTACACCTTC. Amino acid sequence: CASSSPHLTQSSDGYTF.

This chain connects TRBV15 to TRBJ1-1; D may be TRBD1 (6 bases). The ends were cut back, 1 base at V and 6 bases at J, with 12 bases in the middle. Germline V gives CDR1 LNHNV, CDR2 YYDKDF (reference sequence). This CDR3 comprises 14 residues. This CDR3 is CATSRATGPSEAFF. The CDR3 nucleotides are TGTGCCACCAGCAGAGCTACAGGGCCCTCTGAAGCTTTCTTT. The complete variable domain, with remaining parts taken from reference TRBV15 and TRBJ1-1, reads DAMVIQNPRYQVTQFGKPVTLSCSQTLNHNVMYWYQQKSSQAPKLLFHYYDKDFNNEADTPDNFQSRRPNTSFCFLDIRSPGLGDTAMYLCATSRATGPSEAFFGQGTRLTVV.

J is TRBJ2-7 and V is TRBV28; 7 bases match TRBD1. From germline, CDR1 is MDHEN and CDR2 SYDVKM. This CDR3 spans 15 amino acids. V gave up 5 bases and J gave up 2 bases; unmatched junction bases: 9. Here the CDR3 reads CASSPLTGITYEQYF. In nucleotides, the CDR3 is TGTGCCAGCAGTCCCTTGACAGGGATTACCTACGAGCAGTACTTC. Filled out from reference TRBV28 and TRBJ2-7, the complete variable domain reads DVKVTQSSRYLVKRTGEKVFLECVQDMDHENMFWYRQDPGLGLRLIYFSYDVKMKEKGDIPEGYSVSREKKERFSLILESASTNQTSMYLCASSPLTGITYEQYFGPGTRLTVT.

In this sample, this clone turned up a few times. This rearrangement joins TRBV27 to TRBJ2-3; 8 nucleotides align to TRBD1. Germline V gene data show CDR1 as MNHEY and CDR2 as SMNVEV (reference sequence). V trimming: 3 bases; J trimming: 7 bases; junction bases outside the gene matches: 6. CDR3 length equals 14 residues. CDR3 residues: CASSLSQGAHTQYF. The CDR3 DNA reads as TGTGCCAGCAGTTTGTCGCAGGGGGCCCATACGCAGTATTTT.

The chain has TRBV5-1 and TRBJ1-1; D unclear. This CDR3 spans 14 amino acids. CDR1 and CDR2 (germline): SGHRS, YFSETQ. V was clipped by 5 bases and J by 0 bases, with 11 bases between them. The CDR3 DNA follows: TGCGCCAGCAGGAGCAAAGACGTGAACACTGAAGCTTTCTTT. This gives the protein CASRSKDVNTEAFF.

The chain recombines TRBV7-9 with TRBJ1-4, with D possibly TRBD1 on 5 matching bases. This CDR3 region has 14 residues. Germline V lookup: CDR1 SEHNR, CDR2 FQNEAQ (reference sequence). Trimming stripped 6 bases from V and 8 bases from J, with 16 bases between. CDR3 sequence reads: CASSRRDVEEKLFF. CDR3 coding DNA: TGTGCCAGCAGTCGCCGGGACGTGGAAGAAAAACTGTTTTTT.

This chain links TRBV19 with TRBJ2-7; 9 bases align to TRBD1. J was trimmed by 0 bases and V by 4 bases; bases with no gene match: 1. CDR3 length equals 14 residues. The germline V gene encodes CDR1 LNHDA and CDR2 SQIVND (reference sequence). Here the CDR3 reads CASSRDRDSYEQYV. CDR3 DNA sequence: TGTGCCAGTAGTAGGGACAGGGACTCCTACGAGCAGTACGTC.

The V gene is TRBV6-5, the J gene TRBJ1-5; 7 bases align to TRBD1. V dropped 6 bases and J dropped 3; count of bases not matched to a gene: 2. Germline V gene data show CDR1 as MNHEY and CDR2 as SVGAGI. This CDR3 region has 13 residues. CDR3 nucleotide sequence: TGTGCCAGCAGGACAGGGTTCAATCAGCCCCAGCATTTT. Translating gives CASRTGFNQPQHF.

The gene calls are TRBV7-2 and TRBJ2-4, with TRBD2 matching over 7 bases. Germline CDR1 is SGHTA and CDR2 is FQGNSA. This CDR3 comprises 14 residues. The J segment lost 6 bases and the V segment lost 5 bases, leaving 7 bases of the junction unmatched. The CDR3 DNA sequence: TGTGCCAGCAGCCCTAGCGGAGGGTTAAACATTCAGTACTTC. Translated: CASSPSGGLNIQYF.

V gene TRBV28 combines with J gene TRBJ1-2, with a tentative D call TRBD1 (6 bases). This CDR3 has 13 amino acids. Germline CDR1 is MDHEN and CDR2 is SYDVKM. V dropped 5 bases and J dropped 3 bases, with 10 bases sitting between them. The CDR3, as DNA: TGTGCCAGCAGTCTCTGGACAGACTATGGCTACACCTTC. Its protein product is CASSLWTDYGYTF.

The rearrangement uses TRBV19 and TRBJ2-2, with no clear D. The V gene's germline CDR1 is LNHDA and CDR2 SQIVND (reference sequence). The CDR3 extends over 16 amino acids. The V end lost 7 bases, the J end lost 1 base, and 16 bases lay between the germline ends. CDR3 nucleotides: TGTGCCAGTAAAAAGTCGCTGGCAGGGAACACCGGGGAGCTGTTTTTT. Translation: CASKKSLAGNTGELFF.